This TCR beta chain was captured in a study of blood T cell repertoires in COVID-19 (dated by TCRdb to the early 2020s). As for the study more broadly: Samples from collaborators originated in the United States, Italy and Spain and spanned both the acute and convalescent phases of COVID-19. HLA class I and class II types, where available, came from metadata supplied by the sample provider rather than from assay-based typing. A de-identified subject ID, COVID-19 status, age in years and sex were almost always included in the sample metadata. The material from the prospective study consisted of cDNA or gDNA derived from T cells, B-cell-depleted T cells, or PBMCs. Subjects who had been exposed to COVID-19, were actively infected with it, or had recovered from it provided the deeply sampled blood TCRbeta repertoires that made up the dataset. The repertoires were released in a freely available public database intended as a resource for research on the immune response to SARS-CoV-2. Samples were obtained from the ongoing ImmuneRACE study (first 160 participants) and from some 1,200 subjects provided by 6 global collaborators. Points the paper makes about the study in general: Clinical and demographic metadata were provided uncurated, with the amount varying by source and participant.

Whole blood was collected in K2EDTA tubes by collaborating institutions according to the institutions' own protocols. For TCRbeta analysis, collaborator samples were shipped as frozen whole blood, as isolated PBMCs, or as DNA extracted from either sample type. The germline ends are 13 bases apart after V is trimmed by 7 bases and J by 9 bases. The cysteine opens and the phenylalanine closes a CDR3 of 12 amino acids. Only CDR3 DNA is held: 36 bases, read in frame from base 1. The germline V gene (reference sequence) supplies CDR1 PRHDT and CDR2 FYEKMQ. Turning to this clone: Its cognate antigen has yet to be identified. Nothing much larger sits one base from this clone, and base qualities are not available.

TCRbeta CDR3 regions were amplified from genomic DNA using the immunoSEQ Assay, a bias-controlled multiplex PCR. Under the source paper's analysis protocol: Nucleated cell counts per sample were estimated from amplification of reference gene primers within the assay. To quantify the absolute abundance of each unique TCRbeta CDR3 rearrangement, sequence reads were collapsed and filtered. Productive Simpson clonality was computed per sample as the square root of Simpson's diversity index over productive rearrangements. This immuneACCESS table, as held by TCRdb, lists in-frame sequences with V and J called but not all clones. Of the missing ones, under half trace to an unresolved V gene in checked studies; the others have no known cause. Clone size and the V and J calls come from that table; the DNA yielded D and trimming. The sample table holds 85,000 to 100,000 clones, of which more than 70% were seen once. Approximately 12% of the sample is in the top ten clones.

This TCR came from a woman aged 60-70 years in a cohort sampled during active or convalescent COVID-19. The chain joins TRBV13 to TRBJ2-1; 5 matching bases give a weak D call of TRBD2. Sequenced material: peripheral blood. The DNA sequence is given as TGTGCCAGCACAAGGATGGGGAGTGAGCAGTTCTTC. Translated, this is CASTRMGSEQFF.